The 12 T cell receptor beta chains in this list originate from one sample, sequenced in a study of blood T cell repertoires in COVID-19. Sequencing was performed with immunoSEQ multiplex PCR; in TCRdb, only in-frame clones are kept and a portion is missing. The data show a few hundred thousand clones, with about nine tenths seen just once and 4.4% held by the top ten. The sequenced material came from peripheral blood. The receptors were sampled from a man between 45 and 60 years old with acute or convalescent COVID-19.

The rearrangement uses TRBV6-2 or TRBV6-3 and TRBJ1-5; D gene ambiguous. CDR3 size: 12 residues. V shed 5 bases and J shed 5 bases, with 7 bases lying between them. Germline CDR1 MNHEY, CDR2 SVGEGT. In nucleotides, the CDR3 is TGTGCCAGCAGTCCCCCCTATCAGCCCCAGCATTTT. The encoded protein is CASSPPYQPQHF.

The rearrangement uses TRBV5-1 and TRBJ1-1; 8 nucleotides line up with TRBD1. Germline V gene data show CDR1 as SGHRS and CDR2 as YFSETQ. The length of the CDR3 is 14 residues. Losses at the gene ends were 4 bases for V and 5 bases for J; bases not matched to a gene: 7. The CDR3 is CASSQRQGRTEAFF. The CDR3 nucleotides are TGCGCCAGCAGCCAGCGACAGGGGAGGACTGAAGCTTTCTTT.

CDR3 nucleotides: TGTGCCAGCAGCTTAGGACAGCCAGCTAACTATGGCTACACCTTC. Protein: CASSLGQPANYGYTF. This sequence joins TRBV7-2 and TRBJ1-2; possible D gene TRBD1, 5 bases. The CDR3 runs to 15 residues. V gave up 1 base and J gave up 0 bases, with 9 bases separating them. CDR1 is SGHTA and CDR2 is FQGNSA in the germline V gene.

The chain combines TRBV10-2 with TRBJ2-1; possible D gene TRBD1, 6 bases. The V end was cut by 3 bases, the J end by 6 bases, with 12 bases between. The CDR3 covers 14 residues. Germline V gene sequence: CDR1 WSHSY, CDR2 SAAADI. CDR3 coding DNA: TGCGCCAGCAGTGACAGGGGCTACACCAATGAGCAGTTCTTC. Its translation is CASSDRGYTNEQFF.

V is TRBV4-2 and J is TRBJ2-1, with 8 bases identical to TRBD1. CDR1 and CDR2 from the germline V gene are LGHNA and YNFKEQ. This CDR3 has 15 residues. The J segment lost 5 bases and the V segment lost 7 bases, leaving 10 bases of the junction unmatched. CDR3 in DNA: TGTGCCAGCACGTGGCAGGGGGCTTCTGACAATGAGCAGTTCTTC. The encoded protein is CASTWQGASDNEQFF.

V is TRBV7-3 and J is TRBJ2-1, with D possibly matching TRBD2 (6 bases). V was shortened by 5 bases and J by 5 bases, with 16 bases between the two germline ends. The CDR3 covers 15 residues. In germline, CDR1 is SGHTA, CDR2 FQGTGA. The CDR3 protein is CASSPGLGGDNEQFF. The CDR3 nucleotides are TGTGCCAGCAGCCCCGGGCTAGGAGGGGACAATGAGCAGTTCTTC.

The chain joins TRBV14 to TRBJ1-1; TRBD1 aligns across 10 bases. The CDR3 covers 14 residues. The germline V gene has CDR1 SGHDN and CDR2 FVKESK. Unmatched junction bases numbered 7, after V lost 2 bases and J lost 10 bases. The CDR3 bases are TGTGCCAGCAGCCAATTCCGGGACAGGGGTATAGCTTTCTTT. Translated, it gives CASSQFRDRGIAFF.

The chain is built from TRBV6-6 and TRBJ1-6; 10 nucleotides line up with TRBD1. The CDR3 sequence is 16 residues long. Germline CDR1 reads MNHNY; CDR2 reads SVGAGI (reference sequence). V shed 1 base, J shed 7 bases, and the junction held 4 bases outside the gene matches. The CDR3 sequence: CASSYWPGQGNSPLHF. As DNA, the CDR3 is TGTGCCAGCAGTTACTGGCCGGGACAGGGGAATTCACCCCTCCACTTT.

V usage is TRBV25-1 and J usage is TRBJ2-2; D may be TRBD1 (6 bases). Germline V lookup: CDR1 MGHDK, CDR2 SYGVNS. This CDR3 has 15 residues. V gave up 2 bases and J gave up 0 bases, with 7 bases separating them. CDR3 DNA: TGTGCCAGCAGTGAACCAGGGGCGAACACCGGGGAGCTGTTTTTT. It encodes CASSEPGANTGELFF.

V is TRBV19 and J is TRBJ1-5; D unclear. The V gene's germline CDR1 is LNHDA and CDR2 SQIVND (reference sequence). The V and J ends lost 4 bases and 0 bases respectively, with 10 bases between them. The CDR3 extends over 15 amino acids. DNA of the CDR3: TGTGCCAGTAGTAGGGAGATTCTTAGCAATCAGCCCCAGCATTTT. This gives the protein CASSREILSNQPQHF.

The chain is built from TRBV7-2 and TRBJ1-1; D is unresolved. Germline V CDR1 and CDR2: SGHTA, FQGNSA. The CDR3 length is 14 residues. V was pared by 2 bases and J by 8 bases, with 15 bases between. The CDR3 region has the DNA TGTGCCAGCAGCTTAAGGCGGGTTGGGGTGGAAGCTTTCTTT. This sequence encodes CASSLRRVGVEAFF. The whole variable domain, remainder taken from reference TRBV7-2 and TRBJ1-1, is GAGVSQSPSNKVTEKGKDVELRCDPISGHTALYWYRQSLGQGLEFLIYFQGNSAPDKSGLPSDRFSAERTGGSVSTLTIQRTQQEDSAVYLCASSLRRVGVEAFFGQGTRLTVV.

The rearrangement joins TRBV27 to TRBJ1-5; perhaps TRBD1 as D (6 bases). Germline V gene sequence: CDR1 MNHEY, CDR2 SMNVEV (reference sequence). CDR3 size: 15 residues. V was trimmed by 6 bases and J by 3 bases, leaving 15 bases between them. CDR3 coding DNA: TGTGCCAGCAGGCCCCCAGGGGAATTCAATCAGCCCCAGCATTTT. Protein: CASRPPGEFNQPQHF.